The rows below give T cell receptor beta chains drawn from one sample of a study of T cell repertoires in cytomegalovirus infection. TCRdb independently ran MiXCR on the reads; one entry per CDR3 protein. The table has more than 200,000 distinct CDR3 sequences, roughly 10% seen once. The sequenced material came from PBMCs. The receptor source for this set is a human donor in good health (CMV status not recorded). Some clones in this sample may be carry-over from other donors' samples. Each CDR3 is given with its conserved first and last residue. A D gene is named only where the DNA matches it firmly. A clone size is listed for some rows: how often the clone was seen (once, few, many), or a class if it is expanded.

v_gene	abundance	d_gene	j_gene	CDR3aa	CDR3nt
TRBV25-1	many	TRBD1	TRBJ1-1	CASSEPTGQGGGEAFF	TGTGCCAGCAGTGAACCGACGGGACAGGGGGGAGGTGAAGCTTTCTTT
TRBV4-3	few	TRBD1	TRBJ1-2	CASSQHRGYGYTF	TGCGCCAGCAGCCAGCACAGGGGTTACGGCTACACCTTC
TRBV7-2	many	NA	TRBJ2-7	CASSFGHSSYEQYF	TGTGCCAGCAGCTTCGGACACAGCTCCTACGAGCAGTACTTC
TRBV19	few	NA	TRBJ1-5	CATSLVKTGNQPQHF	TGTGCCACCTCGCTGGTAAAGACAGGCAATCAGCCCCAGCATTTT
TRBV4-3	many	NA	TRBJ2-5	CASSHQRGRTQYF	TGCGCCAGCAGCCATCAAAGGGGGAGGACCCAGTACTTC
TRBV2	few	NA	TRBJ2-3	CASSEEAATTDTQYF	TGTGCCAGCAGTGAAGAGGCAGCTACAACAGATACGCAGTATTTT
TRBV11-3	many	NA	TRBJ2-6	CASSLRTLSSGANVLTF	TGTGCCAGCAGCCTCCGTACCCTCAGCTCTGGGGCCAACGTCCTGACTTTC
TRBV6-6	many	TRBD2	TRBJ2-1	CASSLEREGRDEQFF	TGTGCCAGCAGCCTCGAGCGGGAGGGCCGGGATGAGCAGTTCTTC
TRBV19	NA	NA	TRBJ1-2	CASSIDFAAGYTF	TGTGCCAGTAGTATAGATTTTGCGGCTGGCTACACCTTC
TRBV7-2	many	NA	TRBJ1-4	CASSLLTKANEKLFF	TGTGCCAGCAGCTTATTAACGAAGGCTAATGAAAAACTGTTTTTT
TRBV5-1	NA	NA	TRBJ1-3	CASSLGADTGNTIYF	TGCGCCAGCAGCTTGGGTGCAGATACTGGAAACACCATATATTTT
TRBV6-2/TRBV6-3	few	TRBD1	TRBJ1-5	CASSTGLPQHF	TGTGCCAGCTCGACAGGGCTGCCCCAGCATTTT
TRBV25-1	NA	TRBD1	TRBJ1-3	CASSEFRTGDVTIYF	TGTGCCAGCAGTGAATTCCGTACAGGGGACGTCACCATATATTTT
TRBV5-6	many	NA	TRBJ1-3	CASSFDYSGNTIYF	TGTGCCAGCAGCTTTGACTACTCTGGAAACACCATATATTTT
TRBV20-1	few	TRBD2	TRBJ2-2	CSIAGASGRNTGELFF	TGCAGTATCGCTGGGGCTAGCGGGAGGAACACCGGGGAGCTGTTTTTT
TRBV7-9	NA	NA	TRBJ1-6	CASSMDGDSPLHF	TGTGCCAGCAGCATGGACGGGGATTCACCCCTCCACTTT
TRBV7-2	many	NA	TRBJ2-2	CASSLTGPYTGELFF	TGTGCCAGCAGCTTAACAGGGCCTTACACCGGGGAGCTGTTTTTT
TRBV20-1	few	TRBD1	TRBJ2-5	CSAGTGTGGETQYF	TGCAGTGCTGGAACCGGGACAGGGGGAGAGACCCAGTACTTC
TRBV28	NA	TRBD1	TRBJ1-5	CASSLPGTGNQPQHF	TGTGCCAGCAGTTTACCCGGGACAGGCAATCAGCCCCAGCATTTT
TRBV10-2	many	NA	TRBJ2-3	CASSESRRTDTQYF	TGCGCCAGCAGTGAGTCGCGCCGGACAGATACGCAGTATTTT
TRBV7-2	NA	NA	TRBJ2-5	CASSGYPQETQYF	TGTGCCAGCAGCGGGTACCCCCAAGAGACCCAGTACTTC
TRBV7-8	many	NA	TRBJ1-1	CASSPGRNEAFF	TGTGCCAGCAGCCCCGGACGGAATGAAGCTTTCTTT
TRBV5-6	NA	NA	TRBJ1-1	CASSSGTPWAFF	TGTGCCAGCAGCTCCGGGACGCCGTGGGCTTTCTTT
TRBV4-1	few	TRBD2	TRBJ2-1	CASSQDLPAGGIKNEQFF	TGCGCCAGCAGCCAAGACCTACCAGCGGGAGGGATAAAGAATGAGCAGTTCTTC
TRBV28	many	NA	TRBJ1-1	CASSPLLGNTEAFF	TGTGCCAGCAGTCCCTTACTGGGGAACACTGAAGCTTTCTTT
TRBV4-1	many	NA	TRBJ2-7	CASSQDLTADSYEQYF	TGCGCCAGCAGCCAAGATCTGACAGCGGACTCTTACGAGCAGTACTTC
TRBV7-8	many	NA	TRBJ2-7	CASNSGYEQYF	TGTGCCAGCAACTCGGGGTACGAGCAGTACTTC
TRBV28	NA	NA	TRBJ2-6	CASKWGLSGANVLTF	TGTGCCAGTAAATGGGGGCTCTCTGGGGCCAACGTCCTGACTTTC
TRBV28	many	NA	TRBJ1-1	CASSLGQGEAFF	TGTGCCAGCAGTTTAGGGCAGGGAGAAGCTTTCTTT
TRBV11-2	many	TRBD2	TRBJ2-5	CASSLFLAGGEYQETQYF	TGTGCCAGCAGCCTGTTCCTAGCGGGAGGCGAGTACCAAGAGACCCAGTACTTC
TRBV20-1	NA	NA	TRBJ1-6	CSARGFRDNSPLHF	TGCAGTGCCCGGGGGTTCAGGGATAATTCACCCCTCCACTTT
TRBV12-3/TRBV12-4	many	TRBD1	TRBJ2-7	CASSHGQVRFSYEQYF	TGTGCCAGCAGTCACGGACAGGTTCGATTCTCCTACGAGCAGTACTTC
TRBV14	many	NA	TRBJ2-1	CASSQLMEGDEQFF	TGTGCCAGCAGCCAACTGATGGAGGGAGATGAGCAGTTCTTC
TRBV6-6	many	NA	TRBJ1-4	CASTPHEPTNEKLFF	TGTGCCAGCACCCCCCACGAGCCAACTAATGAAAAACTGTTTTTT
TRBV28	many	TRBD2	TRBJ2-3	CASSLAGGPGDTQYF	TGTGCCAGCAGTTTGGCGGGGGGGCCAGGGGATACGCAGTATTTT
TRBV29-1	NA	NA	TRBJ2-7	CSVERKRAGEQYF	TGCAGCGTTGAACGGAAAAGGGCGGGGGAGCAGTACTTC
TRBV7-2	many	TRBD1	TRBJ2-7	CASSVGIGTGGYEQYF	TGTGCCAGCAGCGTCGGTATCGGGACAGGGGGCTACGAGCAGTACTTC
TRBV28	many	TRBD2	TRBJ2-7	CASREGGSSYEQYF	TGTGCCAGCCGGGAGGGGGGATCCTCCTACGAGCAGTACTTC
TRBV28	many	NA	TRBJ1-1	CASTDTTEAFF	TGTGCCAGCACCGACACCACTGAAGCTTTCTTT
TRBV20-1	few	NA	TRBJ1-1	CSARGALTSNTEAFF	TGCAGTGCTAGAGGTGCCCTAACCTCGAACACTGAAGCTTTCTTT
TRBV5-8	NA	NA	TRBJ1-6	CASSLRGPLKLPLHF	TGTGCCAGCAGCTTGCGGGGGCCTCTCAAACTGCCCCTCCACTTT